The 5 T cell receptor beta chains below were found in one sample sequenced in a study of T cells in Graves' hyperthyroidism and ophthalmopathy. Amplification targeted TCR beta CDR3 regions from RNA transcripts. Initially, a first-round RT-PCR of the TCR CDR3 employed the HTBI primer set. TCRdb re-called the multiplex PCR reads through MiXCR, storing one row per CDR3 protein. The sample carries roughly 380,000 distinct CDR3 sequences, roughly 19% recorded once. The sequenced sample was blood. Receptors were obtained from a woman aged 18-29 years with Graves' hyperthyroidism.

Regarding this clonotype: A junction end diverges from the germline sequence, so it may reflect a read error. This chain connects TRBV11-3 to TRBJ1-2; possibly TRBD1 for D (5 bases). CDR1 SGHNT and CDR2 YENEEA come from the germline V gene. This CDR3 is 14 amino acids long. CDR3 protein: CASSTRGGVYGYTF. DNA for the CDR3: TGTGCCAGCAGCACCCGCGGAGGGGTCTATGGTTACACCTTC.

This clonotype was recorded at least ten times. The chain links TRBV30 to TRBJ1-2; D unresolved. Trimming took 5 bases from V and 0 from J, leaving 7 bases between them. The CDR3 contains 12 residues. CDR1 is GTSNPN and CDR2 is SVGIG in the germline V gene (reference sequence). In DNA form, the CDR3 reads TGTGCCTGGGAGTTAGCTAACTATGGCTACACCTTC. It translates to CAWELANYGYTF.

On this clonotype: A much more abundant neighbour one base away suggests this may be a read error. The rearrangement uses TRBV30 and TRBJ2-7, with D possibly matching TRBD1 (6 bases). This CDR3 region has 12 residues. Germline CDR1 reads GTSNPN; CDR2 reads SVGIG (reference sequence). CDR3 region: CAWSGDTHEKYF. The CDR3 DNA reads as TGTGCCTGGAGTGGGGACACCCACGAGAAGTACTTC.

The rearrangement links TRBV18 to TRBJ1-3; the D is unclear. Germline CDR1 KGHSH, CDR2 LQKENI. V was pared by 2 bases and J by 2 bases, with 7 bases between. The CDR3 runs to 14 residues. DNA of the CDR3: TGTGCCAGCTCACCAGGGAATGCTGGAAACACCATATATTTT. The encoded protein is CASSPGNAGNTIYF.

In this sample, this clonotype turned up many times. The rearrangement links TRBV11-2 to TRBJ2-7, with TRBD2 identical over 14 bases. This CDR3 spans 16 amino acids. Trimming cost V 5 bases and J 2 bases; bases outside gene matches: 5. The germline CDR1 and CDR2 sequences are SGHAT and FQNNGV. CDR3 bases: TGTGCCAGCAGCCAGGGACTAGCGGGGGTCCCCTACGAGCAGTACTTC. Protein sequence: CASSQGLAGVPYEQYF.